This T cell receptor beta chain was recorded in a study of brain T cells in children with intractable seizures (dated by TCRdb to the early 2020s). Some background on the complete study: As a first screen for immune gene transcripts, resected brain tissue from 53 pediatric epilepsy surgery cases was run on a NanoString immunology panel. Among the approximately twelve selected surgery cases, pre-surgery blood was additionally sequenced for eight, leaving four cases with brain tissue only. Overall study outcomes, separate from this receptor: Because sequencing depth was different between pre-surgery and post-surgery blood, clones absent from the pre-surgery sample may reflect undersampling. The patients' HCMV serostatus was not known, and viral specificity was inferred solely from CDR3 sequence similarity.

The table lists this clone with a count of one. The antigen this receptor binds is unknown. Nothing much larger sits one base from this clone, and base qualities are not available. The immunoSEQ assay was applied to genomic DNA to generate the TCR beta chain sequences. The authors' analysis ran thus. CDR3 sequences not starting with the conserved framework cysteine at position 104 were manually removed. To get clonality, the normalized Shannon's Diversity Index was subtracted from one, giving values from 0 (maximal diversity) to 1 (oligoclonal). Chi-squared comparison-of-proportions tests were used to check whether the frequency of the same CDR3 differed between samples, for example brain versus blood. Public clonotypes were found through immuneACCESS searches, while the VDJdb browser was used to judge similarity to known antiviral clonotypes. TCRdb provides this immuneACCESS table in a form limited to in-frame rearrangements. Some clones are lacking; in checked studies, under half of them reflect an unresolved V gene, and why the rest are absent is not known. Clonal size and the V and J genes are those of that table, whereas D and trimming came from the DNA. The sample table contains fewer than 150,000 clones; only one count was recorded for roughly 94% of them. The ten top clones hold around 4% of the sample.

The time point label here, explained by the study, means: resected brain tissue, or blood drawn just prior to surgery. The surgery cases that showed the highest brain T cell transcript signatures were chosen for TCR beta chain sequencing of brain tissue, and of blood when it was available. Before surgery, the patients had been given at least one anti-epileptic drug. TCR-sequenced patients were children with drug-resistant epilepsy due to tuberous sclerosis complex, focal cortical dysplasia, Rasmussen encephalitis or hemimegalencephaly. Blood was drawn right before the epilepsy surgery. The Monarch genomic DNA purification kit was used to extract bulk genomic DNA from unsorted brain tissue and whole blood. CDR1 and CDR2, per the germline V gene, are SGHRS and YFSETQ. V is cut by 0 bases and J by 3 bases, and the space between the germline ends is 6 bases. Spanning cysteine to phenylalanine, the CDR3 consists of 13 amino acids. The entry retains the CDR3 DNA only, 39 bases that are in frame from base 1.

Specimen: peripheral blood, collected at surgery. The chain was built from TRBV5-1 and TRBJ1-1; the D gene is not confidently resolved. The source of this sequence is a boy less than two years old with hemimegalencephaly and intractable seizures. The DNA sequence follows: TGCGCCAGCAGCTTGGATAGGTACACTGAAGCTTTCTTT. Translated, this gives CASSLDRYTEAFF.